These 13 T cell receptor beta chains share one sample of origin, sequenced in a study of T cells expressing NK-cell markers. TCRdb reanalyzed the 5' RACE reads and collapses them to one entry per CDR3 protein, without DNA. Its table records over 350,000 distinct CDR3 sequences. Sequencing was carried out using blood T cells: a sorted CD56 or NKG2C T cell subset, CD4+ or CD8+ T cells, or bulk PBMC T cells (not recorded which). Receptors were obtained from a woman between 45 and 65 years old in good health.

This chain connects TRBV15 to TRBJ2-5. The CDR3 has 12 amino acids. The germline gives CDR1 LNHNV, CDR2 YYDKDF (reference sequence). This chain's CDR3 is CATSRHKETQYF.

The chain employs TRBV12-3 or TRBV12-4 and TRBJ2-3; TCRdb lists TRBD1, though no DNA is available to test this call. The CDR3 runs 17 residues. The CDR3 region is CASSFRAGERATDTQYF.

The chain has TRBV6-1 and TRBJ2-1; the D gene TCRdb calls, TRBD1, cannot be checked with no DNA. The CDR3 is made up of 12 amino acids. Germline assignment: CDR1 MNHNS and CDR2 SASEGT. This CDR3 is CASIGIRGKQFF.

The chain combines TRBV4-2 with TRBJ2-1. Germline assignment: CDR1 LGHNA and CDR2 YNFKEQ. The CDR3 contains 16 residues. The CDR3 loop reads CASSQVVGTNSNEQFF.

This sequence joins TRBV12-3 or TRBV12-4 and TRBJ1-2; no DNA is available, so the TRBD1 call from TCRdb remains unchecked. This CDR3 is built from 12 residues. The chain's CDR3 is CASSSTVYGYTF.

The V call is TRBV7-9, the J call TRBJ2-4; the D gene TCRdb calls, TRBD2, cannot be checked with no DNA. In germline, CDR1 is SEHNR, CDR2 FQNEAQ (reference sequence). The CDR3 is 16 amino acids. The CDR3 sequence is CASSLPWTSGNNIQYF. Filled out from reference TRBV7-9 and TRBJ2-4, the complete variable domain reads DTGVSQNPRHKITKRGQNVTFRCDPISEHNRLYWYRQTLGQGPEFLTYFQNEAQLEKSRLLSDRFSAERPKGSFSTLEIQRTEQGDSAMYLCASSLPWTSGNNIQYFGAGTRLSVL.

This sequence joins TRBV24-1 and TRBJ2-2; with no DNA, the TCRdb D assignment of TRBD1 cannot be verified. CDR3 length equals 17 residues. Germline values: CDR1 KGHDR, CDR2 SFDVKD. This chain's CDR3 is CATSDAGTGEGTGELFF.

J is TRBJ1-4 and V is TRBV7-9; TCRdb reports TRBD1, a call that lacks DNA to check it against. Germline V CDR1 and CDR2: SEHNR, FQNEAQ (reference sequence). The CDR3 sequence is 14 residues long. The CDR3 protein is CASSLGGADEKLFF.

The V gene is TRBV5-1, the J gene TRBJ1-1; TCRdb picks TRBD1, but there is no DNA to check that call. CDR1 and CDR2 (germline): SGHRS, YFSETQ. This CDR3 has 14 residues. The CDR3: CASSLSRVNTEAFF.

The rearrangement uses TRBV20-1 and TRBJ1-2; TCRdb reports TRBD1, a call that lacks DNA to check it against. Germline-derived CDR1 and CDR2 are DFQATT and SNEGSKA (reference sequence). This CDR3 spans 15 amino acids. The CDR3 protein is CSARRGGQGGDGYTF.

This sequence joins TRBV5-1 and TRBJ1-3. CDR1 is SGHRS, CDR2 YFSETQ, per germline. CDR3 length: 14 residues. The CDR3 sequence: CASSLEVMGNTIYF.

The rearrangement joins TRBV20-1 to TRBJ2-5; with no DNA, the TCRdb D assignment of TRBD1 cannot be verified. This CDR3 comprises 13 residues. Germline V gene lookup returns CDR1 DFQATT and CDR2 SNEGSKA (reference sequence). The chain's CDR3 is CSATRTGGETQYF.

The chain uses TRBV27 and TRBJ1-2; as DNA is missing, the TRBD1 call by TCRdb cannot be tested. The CDR3 loop spans 14 amino acids. CDR1 and CDR2 from the germline V gene are MNHEY and SMNVEV (reference sequence). The CDR3 loop is CASSTRTVPYGYTF.